This TCR beta chain is from a study of memory B cells and T cells in multiple sclerosis. General study findings and limits: Compartments had unequal clone-set sizes, affecting shared clonotype counts.

The method was immunoSEQ multiplex PCR; TCRdb's version includes in-frame clones alone and lacks a portion of them. The sample lists 32,000 or so clones, roughly 86% seen once, with 2.7% in the top ten. With respect to this clone: Its antigen is not identified.

CFSE-dim autoproliferating and CFSE-high non-proliferating T cells from unstimulated culture were sequenced separately. Replicate wells were pooled after approximately 7 days of stimulus-free culture of 5x10^7 CFSE-labeled PBMCs. Without exogenous stimuli, 0.4 to 0.6 uM CFSE-labeled PBMCs were cultured serum-free. The TCR originated in a human donor with multiple sclerosis. Specimen: PBMCs from blood kept in culture.

CDR3 sequence: CASSLGGTGYTF. As DNA, the CDR3 is TGCGCCAGCAGCTTGGGAGGGACCGGCTACACCTTC. The chain has TRBV5-1 and TRBJ1-2; the D gene is possibly TRBD1 (5 bases). Per the germline V gene, CDR1 is SGHRS and CDR2 is YFSETQ. Trimming removed 0 bases at V and 8 bases at J, with 8 bases between. The CDR3 sequence is 12 residues long.